This T cell receptor (beta chain) emerged from a study of cytomegalovirus exposure and HLA in healthy donors. TCRdb's table, derived via immunoSEQ multiplex PCR, lists solely in-frame clones and lacks some. Of 200,000 to 300,000 clones in the sample, 70% to 90% are singletons; the top ten hold around 1.2%. V lost 5 bases to trimming and J lost 2 bases; unmatched junction nucleotides: 4. This CDR3 region has 14 residues. The germline V gene encodes CDR1 LNHDA and CDR2 SQIVND (reference sequence). Sequenced input: PBMCs. The receptor was derived from a woman in her twenties or thirties in good health and CMV-seropositive. The rearrangement uses TRBV19 and TRBJ2-7; 9 bases agree with TRBD2. For the CDR3, the DNA is TGTGCCAGTAGTCTATTAGCGGGAGCCTACGAGCAGTACTTC. Its protein is CASSLLAGAYEQYF.